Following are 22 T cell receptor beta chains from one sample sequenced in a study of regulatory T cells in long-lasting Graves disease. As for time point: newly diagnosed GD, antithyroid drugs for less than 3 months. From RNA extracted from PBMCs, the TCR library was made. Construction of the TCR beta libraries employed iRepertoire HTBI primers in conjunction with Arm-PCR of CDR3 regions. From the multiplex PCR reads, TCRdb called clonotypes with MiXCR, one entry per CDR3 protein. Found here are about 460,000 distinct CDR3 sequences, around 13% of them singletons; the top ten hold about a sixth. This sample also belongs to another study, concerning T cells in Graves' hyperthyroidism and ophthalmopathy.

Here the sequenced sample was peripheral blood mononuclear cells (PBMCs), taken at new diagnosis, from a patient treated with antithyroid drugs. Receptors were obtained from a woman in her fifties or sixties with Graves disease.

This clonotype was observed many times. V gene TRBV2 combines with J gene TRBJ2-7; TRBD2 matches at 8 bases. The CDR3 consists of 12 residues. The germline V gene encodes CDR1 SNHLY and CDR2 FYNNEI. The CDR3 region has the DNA TGTGTAACGGGACTAGGGGGATACGAGCAGTACTTC. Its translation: CVTGLGGYEQYF.

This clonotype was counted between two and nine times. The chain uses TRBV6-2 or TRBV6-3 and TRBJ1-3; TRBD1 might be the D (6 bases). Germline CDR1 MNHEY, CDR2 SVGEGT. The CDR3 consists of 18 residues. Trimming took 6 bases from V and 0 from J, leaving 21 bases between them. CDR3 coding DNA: TGTGCCAGCAGCACCCAGGGGCTCTACCTCCTCTCTGGAAACACCATATATTTT. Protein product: CASSTQGLYLLSGNTIYF.

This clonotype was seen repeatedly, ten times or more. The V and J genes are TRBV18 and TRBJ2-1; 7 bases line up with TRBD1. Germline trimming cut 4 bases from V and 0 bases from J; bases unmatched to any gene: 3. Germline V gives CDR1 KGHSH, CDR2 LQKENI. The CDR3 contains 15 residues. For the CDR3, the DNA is TGTGCCAGCTCACTCGGGACAGCCTCCTACAATGAGCAGTTCTTC. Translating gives CASSLGTASYNEQFF.

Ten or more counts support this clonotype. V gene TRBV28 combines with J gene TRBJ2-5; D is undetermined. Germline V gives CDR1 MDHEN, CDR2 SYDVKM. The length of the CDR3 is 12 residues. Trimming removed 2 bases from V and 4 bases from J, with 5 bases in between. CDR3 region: CASSLRRETQYF. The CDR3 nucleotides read TGTGCCAGCAGTTTACGGCGAGAGACCCAGTACTTC.

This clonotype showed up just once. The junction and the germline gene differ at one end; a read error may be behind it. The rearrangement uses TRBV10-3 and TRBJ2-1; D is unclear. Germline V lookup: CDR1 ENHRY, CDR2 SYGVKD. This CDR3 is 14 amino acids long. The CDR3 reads CATSESVIAFEQFF. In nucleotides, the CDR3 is TGTGCCACCAGTGAGTCAGTAATAGCTTTTGAGCAGTTCTTC.

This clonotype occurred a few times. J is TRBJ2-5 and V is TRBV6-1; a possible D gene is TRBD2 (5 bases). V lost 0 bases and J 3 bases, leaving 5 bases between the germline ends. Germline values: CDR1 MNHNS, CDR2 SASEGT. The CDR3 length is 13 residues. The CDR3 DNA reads TGTGCCAGCAGTGAAGCGGGAGAAGAGACCCAGTACTTC. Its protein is CASSEAGEETQYF.

For the CDR3, the DNA is TGTGCCAGCAGCCGACAACTAGCGGGAGCCTACAATGAGCAGTTCTTC. It is translated as CASSRQLAGAYNEQFF. The rearrangement links TRBV5-4 to TRBJ2-1, with 11 bases lining up with TRBD2. Germline V gene sequence: CDR1 SGHNT, CDR2 YYREEE (reference sequence). The CDR3 is 16 residues long. The V segment lost 4 bases and the J segment 2 bases; nucleotides outside the gene matches: 5.

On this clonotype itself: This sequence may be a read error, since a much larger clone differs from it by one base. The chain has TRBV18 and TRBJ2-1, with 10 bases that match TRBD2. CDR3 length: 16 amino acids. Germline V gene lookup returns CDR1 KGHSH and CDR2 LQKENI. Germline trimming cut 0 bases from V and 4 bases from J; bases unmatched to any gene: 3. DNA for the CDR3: TGTGCCAGCTCACCACCGGGACTAGCGATGTACAATGAGCAGTTCTTC. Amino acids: CASSPPGLAMYNEQFF.

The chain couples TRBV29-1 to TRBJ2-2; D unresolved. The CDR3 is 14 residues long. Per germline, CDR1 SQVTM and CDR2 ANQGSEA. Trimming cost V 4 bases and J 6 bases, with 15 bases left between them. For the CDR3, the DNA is TGCAGCGTTGCTTACGCTAGGGCAGCCGGGGAGCTGTTTTTT. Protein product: CSVAYARAAGELFF.

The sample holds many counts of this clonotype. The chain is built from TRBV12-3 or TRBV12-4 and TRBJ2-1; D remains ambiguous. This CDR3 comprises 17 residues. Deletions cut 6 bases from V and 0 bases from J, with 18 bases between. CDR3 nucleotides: TGTGCCAGCAGGACGTCTGGGTTCTCGAGCTCCTACAATGAGCAGTTCTTC. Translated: CASRTSGFSSSYNEQFF.

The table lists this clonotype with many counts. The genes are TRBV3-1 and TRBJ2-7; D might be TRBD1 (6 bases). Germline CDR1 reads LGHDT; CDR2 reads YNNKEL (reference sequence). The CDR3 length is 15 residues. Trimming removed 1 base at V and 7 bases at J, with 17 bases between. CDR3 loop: CASSQGRGGNREQYF. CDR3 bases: TGTGCCAGCAGCCAAGGAAGAGGGGGTAATCGTGAGCAGTACTTC.

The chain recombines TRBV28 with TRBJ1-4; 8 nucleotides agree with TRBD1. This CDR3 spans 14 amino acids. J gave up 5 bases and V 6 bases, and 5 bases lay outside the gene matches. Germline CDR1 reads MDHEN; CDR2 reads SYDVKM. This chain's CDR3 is CASRTGALNEKLFF. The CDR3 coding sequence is TGTGCCAGCAGGACAGGGGCCTTAAATGAAAAACTGTTTTTT.

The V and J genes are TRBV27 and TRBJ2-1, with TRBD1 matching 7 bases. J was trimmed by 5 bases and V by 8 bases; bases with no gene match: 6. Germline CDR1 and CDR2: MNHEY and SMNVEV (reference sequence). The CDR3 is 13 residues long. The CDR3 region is CASRTGADNEQFF. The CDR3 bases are TGTGCCAGCCGGACAGGTGCGGACAATGAGCAGTTCTTC.

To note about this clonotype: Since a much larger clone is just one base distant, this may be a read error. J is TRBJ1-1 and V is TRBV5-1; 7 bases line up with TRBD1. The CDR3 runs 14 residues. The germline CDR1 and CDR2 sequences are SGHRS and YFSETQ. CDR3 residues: CASSFGTENAEAFF. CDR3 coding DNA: TGCGCCAGCAGCTTCGGGACAGAGAACGCTGAAGCTTTCTTT.

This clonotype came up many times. The CDR3 here is CASSQEGGLNQPQHF. The CDR3 DNA sequence: TGCGCCAGCAGCCAAGAGGGTGGGCTCAATCAGCCCCAGCATTTT. The chain uses TRBV4-1 and TRBJ1-5; D is uncertain. The CDR3 spans 15 residues. Trimming left V 0 bases short and J 3 bases short, with 9 bases between. Looked up from germline, CDR1 is MGHRA and CDR2 is YSYEKL.

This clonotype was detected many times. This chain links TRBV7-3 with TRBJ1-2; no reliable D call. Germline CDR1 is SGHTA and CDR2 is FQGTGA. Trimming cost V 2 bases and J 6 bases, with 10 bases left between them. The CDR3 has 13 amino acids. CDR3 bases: TGTGCCAGCAGCTTAGGCCGGTTTCATGGCTACACCTTC. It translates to CASSLGRFHGYTF.

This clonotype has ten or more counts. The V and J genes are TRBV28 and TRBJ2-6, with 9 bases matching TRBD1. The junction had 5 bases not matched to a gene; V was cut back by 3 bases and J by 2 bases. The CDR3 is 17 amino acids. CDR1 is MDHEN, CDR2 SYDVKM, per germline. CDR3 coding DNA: TGTGCCAGCAGTTTCTTAACAGGGGGCGCTGGGGCCAACGTCCTGACTTTC. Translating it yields CASSFLTGGAGANVLTF.

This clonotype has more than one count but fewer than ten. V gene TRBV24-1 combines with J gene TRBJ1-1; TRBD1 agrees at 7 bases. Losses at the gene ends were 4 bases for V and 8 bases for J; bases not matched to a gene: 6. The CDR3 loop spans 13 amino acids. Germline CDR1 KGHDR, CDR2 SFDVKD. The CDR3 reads CATSDEGQTEAFF. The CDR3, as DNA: TGTGCCACCAGTGACGAGGGACAGACAGAAGCTTTCTTT.

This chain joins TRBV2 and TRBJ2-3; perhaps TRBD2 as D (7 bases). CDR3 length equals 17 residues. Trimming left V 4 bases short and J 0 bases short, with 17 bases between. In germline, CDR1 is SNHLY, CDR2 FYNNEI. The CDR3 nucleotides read TGTGCCAGCAGTGCAAGGGGGGGCCACTCTAGCACAGATACGCAGTATTTT. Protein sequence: CASSARGGHSSTDTQYF.

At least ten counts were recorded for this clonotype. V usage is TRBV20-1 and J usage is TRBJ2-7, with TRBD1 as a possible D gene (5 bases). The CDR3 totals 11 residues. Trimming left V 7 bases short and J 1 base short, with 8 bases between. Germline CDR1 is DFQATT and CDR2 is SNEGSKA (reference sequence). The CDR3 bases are TGCAGTGGGACACCTTCCTACGAGCAGTACTTC. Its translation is CSGTPSYEQYF.

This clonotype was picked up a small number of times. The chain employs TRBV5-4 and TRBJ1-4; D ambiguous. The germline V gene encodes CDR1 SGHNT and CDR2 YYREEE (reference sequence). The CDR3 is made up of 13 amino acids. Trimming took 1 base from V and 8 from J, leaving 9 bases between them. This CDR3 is CASSLNLGEKLFF. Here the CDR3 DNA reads TGTGCCAGCAGCTTGAATTTGGGAGAAAAACTGTTTTTT.

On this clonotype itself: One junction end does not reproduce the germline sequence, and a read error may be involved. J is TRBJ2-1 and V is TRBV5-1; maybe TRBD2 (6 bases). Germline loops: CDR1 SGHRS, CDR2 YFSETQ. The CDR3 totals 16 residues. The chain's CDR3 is CASSLDRGVGYNEQFF. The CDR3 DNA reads TGTGCCAGCAGCTTGGATCGCGGGGTAGGGTACAATGAGCAGTTCTTC.